This entry features one T cell receptor (beta chain) sequence. This clone was seen just once. Its cognate antigen has yet to be identified. The input lacks base qualities; no much larger clone sits a single base away. In total, 500 to 700 healthy bone marrow donors made up the cohort. At the time of sampling, all cohort members were nominally healthy, though unrecorded immune exposures were likely present. The donor tested CMV seronegative, placing the donor among the roughly 350 seronegative members of the cohort. A peripheral blood sample was collected from each donor, and TCR beta sequencing was performed on peripheral blood mononuclear cells. Genomic DNA extraction from the blood cell samples was performed with the Qiagen DNeasy Blood Extraction Kit. These data come from a study of cytomegalovirus exposure and HLA in healthy donors (dated by TCRdb to about 2017). Some background on the complete study: According to an earlier analysis of a few hundred of the donors, roughly 180 million T cells yielded 95 million to 140 million unique TCR beta sequences and about 300 Gb of sequence data. Approximately 330 gigabases of sequencing data and around 80 million unique TCR sequences made up an early release that covered approximately 700 HLA-typed donors. The genetic ancestry cluster associated with self-reported Caucasian donors included around four fifths of the roughly 410 genotyped donors. The study was designed to test whether signatures of past pathogen exposure could be identified by cataloging public T cell receptors. Using immunosequencing, the study profiled T cell repertoires from around 680 subjects and related those repertoires to cytomegalovirus serostatus. In addition to the first cohort of 650 to 800 subjects, a separate validation cohort of 120 different subjects was used. High-throughput TCR immunosequencing, statistical association of individual TCRs with disease status, and machine learning were combined to predict cytomegalovirus infection status. To study patterns of TCR occurrence, a later analysis re-analyzed previously published TCR beta repertoires from 650 to 750 donors and added high-resolution HLA genotyping. The later analysis used no new phenotypic data to find candidate immune exposures, relying instead on TCR beta sequences and their occurrence across donors. An earlier analysis of some 500 of the donors applied high-throughput TCR beta sequencing to assess whether each TCR beta V gene segment acted as functional or pseudogenic. Donor age, sex, ethnicity and CMV serostatus were compiled together with the repertoire data. In a later genetic analysis, genome-wide SNP genotypes for about three fifths of the roughly 670 donors were used, and that subset was treated as a discovery cohort. All discovery cohort repertoires had been generated using a single sequencing platform. Class I and class II HLA loci were covered by the typing at four-digit resolution. The number of donors typed differed by locus, with about 620-630 for A, B, C, DRB1 and DQB1, roughly 520 for DQA1, under 610 for DPA1, and some 470 for DPB1. Four to six DR-DQ haplotypes were handled as single units for association and clustering, since linkage in the cohort was strong. Across some 400 genotyped donors of the cohort, an average of about 240,000 unique TCR beta nucleotide sequences per donor were sequenced, and roughly 17% of those sequences were non-productive. Overall results and qualifications from the work: The study gave a list of 150 to 200 TCR beta chains associated with cytomegalovirus. Three of the identified cytomegalovirus-associated TCR beta chains were confirmed in vitro to be specific for cytomegalovirus antigens. Correlated functional status among segregating V segments might be attributable to linkage disequilibrium, but an unknown experimental factor could not be ruled out. Because counts were too low, roughly 16 rarely observed V segments, including chromosome 9 orphons, were left out of the earlier analysis of a few hundred of the donors. Because the 87-base-pair reads could not distinguish some IMGT-functional V segments, including TRBV6-2 and TRBV6-3, those segments were excluded. In a later genetic analysis, fewer N-insertions in productive TCRs were reported among donors in an Asian-associated ancestry cluster than the roughly 640-donor mean. Assigning TCR associations to individual alleles was difficult when HLA alleles, especially DR and DQ, strongly co-occurred. In this cohort, only TCR beta chains were sequenced, and detectable features were limited by the absence of alpha or paired-chain data. Most TCR sequences were observed very rarely across donors, whereas some public TCRs were present in many individuals. HLA typing was unavailable for some donors at each locus, so association tests used only the typed subset. A later analysis found that TCR association rates varied across HLA loci, with DRB1 alleles showing the most associated TCRs and HLA-C alleles the fewest. The sequencing pipeline was judged likely to have produced a cluster of highly shared sequence variants as a technical artifact. Broadly in line with IMGT annotations, most TCR beta V segments showed up in productive rearrangements about 90% or about 30% of the time in an earlier analysis of some 590 of the donors. CMV serostatus was the only immune exposure information available for the cohort. A later genetic analysis associated a missense DCLRE1C variant with V-gene and J-gene trimming of TCR beta chains, and an independent cohort replicated the association. Presence/absence analyses assumed roughly uniform sequencing depth across donors, an assumption that may not hold. According to the authors, the approach could potentially be generalized to other disease states and immunological phenotypes. In a later analysis, HLA-associated TCR beta chains showed more clonal expansion and lower generation probabilities than non-associated chains that were equally common. A later analysis associated about 17,000 TCR beta sequences with specific HLA alleles at a false discovery rate of 0.05. A further reported finding was that TCR beta sequences accurately predicted the HLA-A and HLA-B alleles for most subjects in the first cohort. In a later analysis, several top co-occurrence clusters were reported to appear linked to parvovirus B19, influenza, CMV and Epstein-Barr virus. Most CMV-associated TCR beta chains appeared to be HLA-restricted in a later analysis, and the HLA associations seemed to be driven largely by CMV exposure. In both the original and validation cohorts, the classifier was reported to diagnose cytomegalovirus status with high specificity and sensitivity.

Libraries were made using the immunoSEQ multiplex PCR assay. A mixture of 60 forward primers for TCR Vbeta segments and 13 reverse primers for TCR Jbeta segments was used in the multiplex PCR. The CDR3 region of rearranged TCR beta genes was amplified from genomic DNA with a multiplex PCR assay. The Illumina HiSeq System was used to sequence the amplified TCR beta libraries as 87-base-pair reads. The paper's data handling went like this. A later analysis tallied 75 million to 85 million unique TCR beta chains across the 666 repertoires, and around 9.9 million of those chains were shared by two or more donors. Raw reads were error-corrected and collapsed into unique sequences with a nearest-neighbor algorithm that merged closely related sequences to remove PCR and sequencing errors. V, D and J gene segments were assigned by aligning CDR3 sequences to IMGT reference sequences. For a sequence to be retained, a match of at least six nucleotides to both a V gene segment and a J gene segment was required. A rearrangement counted as productive if the CDR3 had no stop codons and remained in frame with V and J, and every other rearrangement counted as non-productive. CDR3 was defined according to IMGT convention as the region running from the second conserved V-encoded cysteine to the conserved J-encoded phenylalanine. Sequences without an unambiguous match to a single V gene segment were excluded from the earlier analysis of over 500 of the donors. In an earlier analysis of 587 of the donors, V segments were called functional above 56.7% productive rearrangements and were called segregating when the between-donor standard deviation exceeded 5%. To diagnose cytomegalovirus status from the catalog of TCR beta chain sequences, a statistical classification framework was built. In a later analysis, V and J genes were assigned by comparing TCR nucleotide sequences against IMGT/GENE-DB human TR gene sequences. The TCRdist pipeline was used in a later analysis to assign CDR3 sequences and most-parsimonious VDJ recombination scenarios. In a later analysis, each TCR beta chain was defined by its CDR3 amino acid sequence together with its V-gene family, and reads without a unique V-gene family were excluded. To address suspected cross-contamination and a sequencing artifact, a later analysis removed 592 highly shared, low-generation-probability nucleotide sequences. In a later analysis, a clonal expansion index was calculated for each public chain from normalized within-repertoire ranks of inferred template counts. In a later analysis, generation probabilities were computed with a VDJ recombination model fitted to out-of-frame rearrangements, and the resulting probabilities were checked against IGoR. In a later analysis, hypergeometric tests were used to score TCR-TCR, TCR-HLA and TCR-CMV co-occurrence, with a repertoire-size bias correction applied to TCR pairs. In a later analysis, false discovery rates were estimated by permuting HLA or CMV assignments 20 times. In a later analysis, co-occurring TCRs were grouped using DBSCAN, with TCRdist sequence similarity added in when clustering inside HLA-allele-positive subsets. Repertoires with fewer than 30,000 or more than 120,000 public chains were left out of co-occurrence clustering, as were five repertoires with anomalous nucleotide sharing. TCRdb took this table from immuneACCESS and kept in-frame rearrangements with V and J called. Such tables lack part of the clones; where checked against another copy, unresolved V genes explain under half of the gap, and the rest is unexplained. V and J calls plus clone size are reproduced from that table; the DNA served to infer D and trimming. The sample table holds 33,000 or so clones, of which 90% to 95% were seen once. Roughly 2.7% of the sample rests with the top ten.

The CDR3 measures 12 amino acids from cysteine to phenylalanine. Only the CDR3 DNA stays, 36 bases, in frame from base 1. CDR1 and CDR2, looked up from the germline V gene, are MNHNS and SASEGT. Sequencing was performed on PBMCs. This sequence uses TRBV6-1 and TRBJ2-3; tentative D gene TRBD1, with 6 bases matching. This clonotype originated in a woman under 30 in good health and CMV-seronegative. DNA sequence: TGTGCTGGGGGCAGGGAGTCCGTAGCGCAGTATTTT. Its protein is CAGGRESVAQYF.